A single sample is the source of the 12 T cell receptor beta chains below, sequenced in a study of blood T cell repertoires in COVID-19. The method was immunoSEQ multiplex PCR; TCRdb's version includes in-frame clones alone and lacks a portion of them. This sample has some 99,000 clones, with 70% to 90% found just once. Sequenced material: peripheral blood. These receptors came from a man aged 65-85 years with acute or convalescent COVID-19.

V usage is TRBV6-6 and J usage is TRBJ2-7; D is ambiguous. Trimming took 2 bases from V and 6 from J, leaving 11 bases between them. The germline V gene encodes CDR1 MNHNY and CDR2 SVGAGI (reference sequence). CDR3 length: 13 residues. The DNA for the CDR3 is TGTGCCAGCAGTTACCGTGAGGTTTCCGAGCAGTACTTC. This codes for CASSYREVSEQYF.

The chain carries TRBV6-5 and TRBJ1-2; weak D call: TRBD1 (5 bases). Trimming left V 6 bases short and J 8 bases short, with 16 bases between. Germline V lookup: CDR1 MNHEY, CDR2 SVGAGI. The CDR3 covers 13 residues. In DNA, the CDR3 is TGTGCCAGCAGCCCCCGGGGGGAATGGGGCTACACCTTC. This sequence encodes CASSPRGEWGYTF.

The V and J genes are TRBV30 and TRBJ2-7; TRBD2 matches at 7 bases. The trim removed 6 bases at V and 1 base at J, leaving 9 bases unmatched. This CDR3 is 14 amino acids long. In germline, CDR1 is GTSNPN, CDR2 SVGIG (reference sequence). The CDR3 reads CACGGGFTSYEQYV. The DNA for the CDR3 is TGTGCCTGTGGGGGGGGGTTTACTTCCTACGAGCAGTACGTC.

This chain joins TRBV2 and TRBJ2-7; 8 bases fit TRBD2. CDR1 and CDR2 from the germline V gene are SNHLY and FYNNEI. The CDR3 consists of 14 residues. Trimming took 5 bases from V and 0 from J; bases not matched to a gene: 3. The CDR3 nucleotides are TGTGCCAGCAGTTTTAGCGGGGACTCCTACGAGCAGTACTTC. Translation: CASSFSGDSYEQYF.

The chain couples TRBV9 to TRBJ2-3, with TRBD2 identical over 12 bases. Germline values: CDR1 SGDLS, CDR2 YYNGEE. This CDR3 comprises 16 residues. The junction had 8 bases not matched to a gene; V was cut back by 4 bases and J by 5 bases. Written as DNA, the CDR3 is TGTGCCAGCAGCACGCGACTAGCGGGGGAGGGAGATACGCAGTATTTT. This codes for CASSTRLAGEGDTQYF.

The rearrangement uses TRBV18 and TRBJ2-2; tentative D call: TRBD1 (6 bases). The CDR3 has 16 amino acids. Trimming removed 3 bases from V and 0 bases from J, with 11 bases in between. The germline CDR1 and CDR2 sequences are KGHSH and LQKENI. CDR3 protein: CASSPRDKTNTGELFF. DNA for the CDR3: TGTGCCAGCTCACCCCGGGACAAAACGAACACCGGGGAGCTGTTTTTT.

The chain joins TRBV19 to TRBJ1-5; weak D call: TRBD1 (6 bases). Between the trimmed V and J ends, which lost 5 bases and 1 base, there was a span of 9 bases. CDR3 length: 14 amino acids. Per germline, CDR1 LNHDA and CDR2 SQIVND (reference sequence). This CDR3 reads CASSRRGSNQPQHF. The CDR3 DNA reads TGTGCCAGTAGTCGCAGGGGAAGCAATCAGCCCCAGCATTTT.

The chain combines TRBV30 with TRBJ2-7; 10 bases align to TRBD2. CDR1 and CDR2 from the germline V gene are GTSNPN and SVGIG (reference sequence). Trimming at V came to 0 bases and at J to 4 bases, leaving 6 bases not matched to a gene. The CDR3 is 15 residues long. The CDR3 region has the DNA TGTGCCTGGAGTGTGTGGCTAGCGGGGGCGTACGAGCAGTACTTC. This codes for CAWSVWLAGAYEQYF. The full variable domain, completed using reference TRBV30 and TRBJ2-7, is SQTIHQWPATLVQPVGSPLSLECTVEGTSNPNLYWYRQAAGRGLQLLFYSVGIGQISSEVPQNLSASRPQDRQFILSSKKLLLSDSGFYLCAWSVWLAGAYEQYFGPGTRLTVT.

The CDR3 region is CASSFTGGTTNEKLFF. The CDR3 DNA sequence: TGTGCCAGCAGTTTTACAGGGGGAACAACTAATGAAAAACTGTTTTTT. The chain uses TRBV28 and TRBJ1-4, with TRBD1 identical over 8 bases. This CDR3 is built from 16 residues. The junction had 3 bases not matched to a gene; V was cut back by 3 bases and J by 0 bases. Germline CDR1 and CDR2: MDHEN and SYDVKM.

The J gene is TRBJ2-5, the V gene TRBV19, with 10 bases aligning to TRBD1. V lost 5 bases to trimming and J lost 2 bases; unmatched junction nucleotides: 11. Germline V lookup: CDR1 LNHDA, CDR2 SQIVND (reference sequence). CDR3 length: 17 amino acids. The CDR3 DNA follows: TGTGCCAGTAGTGCCGTAGCCGGACAGGGGGATCAAGAGACCCAGTACTTC. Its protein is CASSAVAGQGDQETQYF. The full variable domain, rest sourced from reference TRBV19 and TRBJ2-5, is DGGITQSPKYLFRKEGQNVTLSCEQNLNHDAMYWYRQDPGQGLRLIYYSQIVNDFQKGDIAEGYSVSREKKESFPLTVTSAQKNPTAFYLCASSAVAGQGDQETQYFGPGTRLLVL.

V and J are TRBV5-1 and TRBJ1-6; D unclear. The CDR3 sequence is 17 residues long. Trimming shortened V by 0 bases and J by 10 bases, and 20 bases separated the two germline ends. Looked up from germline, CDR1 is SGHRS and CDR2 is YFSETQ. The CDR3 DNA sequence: TGCGCCAGCAGCTTGGGGCGCCCCGGACTCGCTTCGTCACCCCTCCACTTT. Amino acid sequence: CASSLGRPGLASSPLHF.

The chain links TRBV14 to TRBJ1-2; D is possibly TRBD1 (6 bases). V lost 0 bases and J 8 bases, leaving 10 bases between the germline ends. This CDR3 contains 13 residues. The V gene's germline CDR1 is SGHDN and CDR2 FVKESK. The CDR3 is CASSQDTGQGYTF. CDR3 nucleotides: TGTGCCAGCAGCCAAGACACAGGGCAAGGCTACACCTTC.